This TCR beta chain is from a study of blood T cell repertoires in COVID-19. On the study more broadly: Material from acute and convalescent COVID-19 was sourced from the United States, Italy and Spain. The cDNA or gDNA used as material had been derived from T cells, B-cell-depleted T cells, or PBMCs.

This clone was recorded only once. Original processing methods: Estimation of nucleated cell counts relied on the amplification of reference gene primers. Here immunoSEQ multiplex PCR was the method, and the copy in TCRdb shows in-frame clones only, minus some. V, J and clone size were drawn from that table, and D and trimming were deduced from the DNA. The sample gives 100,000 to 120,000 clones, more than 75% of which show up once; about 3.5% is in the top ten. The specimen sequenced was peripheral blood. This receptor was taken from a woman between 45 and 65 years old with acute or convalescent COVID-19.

The CDR3 reads CASSSGTAGSGNTIYF. In DNA form, the CDR3 reads TGCGCCAGCAGTTCCGGGACAGCAGGCTCTGGAAACACCATATATTTT. The gene calls are TRBV5-1 and TRBJ1-3, with 7 bases identical to TRBD1. The V segment lost 5 bases and the J segment 0 bases; nucleotides outside the gene matches: 8. Germline CDR1 SGHRS, CDR2 YFSETQ. The CDR3 spans 16 residues.